The 19 T cell receptor beta chains reported below all come from one sample, sequenced in a study of technical replicates of blood from several donors. The protocol was immunoSEQ multiplex PCR, while the TCRdb copy is restricted to in-frame clones and leaves out a portion. The sample lists 60,000 to 90,000 clones; approximately 92% were seen once. Specimen: T cells isolated from PBMCs. The receptor source for this set is a human donor in good health.

The chain combines TRBV18 with TRBJ2-3, with TRBD2 matching over 9 bases. Per germline, CDR1 KGHSH and CDR2 LQKENI. V was clipped by 2 bases and J by 3 bases; unmatched bases: 0. This CDR3 has 14 amino acids. The DNA for the CDR3 is TGTGCCAGCTCACCAAGCGGGAGGACAGATACGCAGTATTTT. The encoded protein is CASSPSGRTDTQYF.

This chain links TRBV19 with TRBJ1-1; 10 bases agree with TRBD1. This CDR3 comprises 13 residues. CDR1 is LNHDA and CDR2 is SQIVND in the germline V gene (reference sequence). V was pared by 3 bases and J by 6 bases, with 1 base of the junction left unmatched. CDR3 sequence reads: CASSIGQGAEAFF. CDR3 nucleotides: TGTGCCAGTAGTATCGGACAGGGGGCTGAAGCTTTCTTT.

A word on this clone: A junction end diverges from the germline sequence, so it may reflect a read error. This chain uses TRBV7-7 with TRBJ2-7; D perhaps matches TRBD1 (6 bases). Germline CDR1 SSHAT, CDR2 FNYEAQ (reference sequence). The CDR3 covers 14 residues. The CDR3 here is CASSFGAQGYEQYF. CDR3 DNA: TGTGCTAGCAGCTTCGGGGCGCAGGGGTACGAGCAGTACTTC. The variable domain in full, with the rest retrieved from reference TRBV7-7 and TRBJ2-7, is GAGVSQSPRYKVTKRGQDVTLRCDPISSHATLYWYQQALGQGPEFLTYFNYEAQPDKSGLPSDRFSAERPEGSISTLTIQRTEQRDSAMYRCASSFGAQGYEQYFGPGTRLTVT.

The chain uses TRBV19 and TRBJ1-3; no firm D call. Looked up from germline, CDR1 is LNHDA and CDR2 is SQIVND (reference sequence). Trimming pared 8 bases from V and 0 bases from J, leaving 5 bases between. This CDR3 comprises 12 residues. This CDR3 is CASAYSGNTIYF. As DNA, the CDR3 is TGTGCCAGTGCCTACTCTGGAAACACCATATATTTT.

The chain carries TRBV7-6 and TRBJ2-7; TRBD1 matches 9 bases. The CDR3 runs 14 residues. The J segment lost 5 bases and the V segment lost 5 bases, leaving 7 bases of the junction unmatched. The germline V gene has CDR1 SGHVS and CDR2 FNYEAQ. CDR3 amino acids: CASSPRGQGNEQYF. CDR3 nucleotide sequence: TGTGCCAGCAGCCCTAGGGGACAGGGCAACGAGCAGTACTTC.

The count of this clone is one. This chain connects TRBV7-9 to TRBJ2-1; 7 bases align to TRBD1. Trimming at V came to 3 bases and at J to 7 bases, leaving 6 bases not matched to a gene. Germline loops: CDR1 SEHNR, CDR2 FQNEAQ (reference sequence). This CDR3 region has 14 residues. The CDR3, as DNA: TGTGCCAGCAGCTTGACAGGGTTTGGGAATGAGCAGTTCTTC. Protein: CASSLTGFGNEQFF.

A few counts support this clone. The chain is built from TRBV19 and TRBJ2-1, with D unclear. From germline, CDR1 is LNHDA and CDR2 SQIVND (reference sequence). This CDR3 is 13 amino acids long. The V end lost 5 bases, the J end lost 4 bases, and 9 bases lay between the germline ends. This CDR3 reads CASSPGPYNEQFF. CDR3 nucleotides: TGTGCCAGTAGTCCTGGCCCTTACAATGAGCAGTTCTTC.

This clone has just one count. The V call is TRBV27, the J call TRBJ1-1; 7 positions agree with TRBD1. There are 15 residues in the CDR3. The V gene end was trimmed by 3 bases and the J gene end by 0 bases; junction bases not matched to a gene: 4. Germline loops: CDR1 MNHEY, CDR2 SMNVEV (reference sequence). For the CDR3, the DNA is TGTGCCAGCAGTTTCAATGGACAGGTGAACACTGAAGCTTTCTTT. This codes for CASSFNGQVNTEAFF.

This chain connects TRBV15 to TRBJ2-7, with D perhaps matching TRBD2 (7 bases). Trimming shortened V by 6 bases and J by 2 bases, and 17 bases separated the two germline ends. Germline V gives CDR1 LNHNV, CDR2 YYDKDF (reference sequence). This CDR3 contains 15 residues. The CDR3 spells CATSQGGGATYEQYF. The CDR3 DNA sequence: TGTGCCACCAGTCAGGGAGGGGGGGCCACCTACGAGCAGTACTTC.

The V and J genes are TRBV28 and TRBJ2-2; TRBD2 matches at 10 bases. The CDR3 covers 14 residues. Per the germline V gene, CDR1 is MDHEN and CDR2 is SYDVKM. V lost 8 bases and J lost 2; bases outside the gene matches: 2. CDR3 bases: TGTGCCAGCCTACTAGCGGGAAACACCGGGGAGCTGTTTTTT. It codes for CASLLAGNTGELFF.

This clone was seen once. The gene calls are TRBV30 and TRBJ2-5; 10 positions match TRBD2. The CDR3 contains 14 residues. Germline CDR1 is GTSNPN and CDR2 is SVGIG (reference sequence). The V gene end was trimmed by 2 bases and the J gene end by 4 bases; junction bases not matched to a gene: 4. The CDR3 is CAWSRPSGRETQYF. The CDR3 DNA follows: TGTGCCTGGAGTCGACCTAGCGGGAGAGAGACCCAGTACTTC. Together with reference TRBV30 and TRBJ2-5, the CDR3 gives the full variable domain: SQTIHQWPATLVQPVGSPLSLECTVEGTSNPNLYWYRQAAGRGLQLLFYSVGIGQISSEVPQNLSASRPQDRQFILSSKKLLLSDSGFYLCAWSRPSGRETQYFGPGTRLLVL.

V and J are TRBV30 and TRBJ1-3; D may be TRBD1 (6 bases). The CDR3 runs to 13 residues. V dropped 2 bases and J dropped 3 bases, with 8 bases sitting between them. The germline gives CDR1 GTSNPN, CDR2 SVGIG (reference sequence). CDR3 loop: CAWSRQDGNTIYF. Here the CDR3 DNA reads TGTGCCTGGAGTAGACAGGATGGAAACACCATATATTTT. Based on the CDR3 plus reference TRBV30 and TRBJ1-3, the full variable domain is SQTIHQWPATLVQPVGSPLSLECTVEGTSNPNLYWYRQAAGRGLQLLFYSVGIGQISSEVPQNLSASRPQDRQFILSSKKLLLSDSGFYLCAWSRQDGNTIYFGEGSWLTVV.

This chain joins TRBV19 and TRBJ1-4; TRBD1 matches at 8 bases. The CDR3 runs to 14 residues. The J segment lost 11 bases and the V segment lost 5 bases, leaving 10 bases of the junction unmatched. The germline V gene has CDR1 LNHDA and CDR2 SQIVND (reference sequence). The CDR3 protein is CASSVQGAGDKLFF. The CDR3 bases are TGTGCCAGTAGTGTCCAGGGGGCAGGGGATAAACTGTTTTTT.

The chain recombines TRBV14 with TRBJ1-1; TRBD1 matches 9 bases. The CDR3 sequence is 16 residues long. Germline V gives CDR1 SGHDN, CDR2 FVKESK. With V trimmed by 1 base and J by 0 bases, 3 bases remained unmatched. The CDR3 region is CASSQGGTGLNTEAFF. Here the CDR3 DNA reads TGTGCCAGCAGCCAAGGAGGGACAGGGTTGAACACTGAAGCTTTCTTT.

In its sample, this clone was seen once. The chain links TRBV6-5 to TRBJ2-7; 14 bases fit TRBD2. This CDR3 contains 16 residues. V was pared by 0 bases and J by 4 bases, with 2 bases of the junction left unmatched. Looked up from germline, CDR1 is MNHEY and CDR2 is SVGAGI. This chain's CDR3 is CASSYSTSGRGYEQYF. CDR3 nucleotides: TGTGCCAGCAGTTACTCGACTAGCGGGAGGGGGTACGAGCAGTACTTC.

J is TRBJ2-7 and V is TRBV29-1, with TRBD1 matching 9 bases. The CDR3 consists of 13 residues. Germline CDR1 SQVTM, CDR2 ANQGSEA. Trimming cost V 4 bases and J 4 bases; bases outside gene matches: 5. CDR3 DNA: TGCAGCGTTGCGACAGGGGGGATGTACGAGCAGTACTTC. Protein product: CSVATGGMYEQYF.

The gene calls are TRBV13 and TRBJ2-2; 7 nucleotides agree with TRBD1. The germline CDR1 and CDR2 sequences are PRHDT and FYEKMQ (reference sequence). The J segment lost 4 bases and the V segment lost 2 bases, leaving 1 base of the junction unmatched. This CDR3 spans 14 amino acids. CDR3 coding DNA: TGTGCCAGCAGCTTAACAGGGGCCACCGGGGAGCTGTTTTTT. Translated: CASSLTGATGELFF.

This clone has only one observation. The genes are TRBV30 and TRBJ2-7, with D unclear. Germline-derived CDR1 and CDR2 are GTSNPN and SVGIG (reference sequence). V gave up 0 bases and J gave up 9 bases, with 9 bases separating them. CDR3 size: 11 residues. CDR3 DNA sequence: TGTGCCTGGAGTGTGCCGACTGGGCAGTACTTC. Its protein is CAWSVPTGQYF. The entire variable domain, with the rest obtained from reference TRBV30 and TRBJ2-7, is as follows: SQTIHQWPATLVQPVGSPLSLECTVEGTSNPNLYWYRQAAGRGLQLLFYSVGIGQISSEVPQNLSASRPQDRQFILSSKKLLLSDSGFYLCAWSVPTGQYFGPGTRLTVT.

The chain combines TRBV13 with TRBJ2-3; D gene unclear. Looked up from germline, CDR1 is PRHDT and CDR2 is FYEKMQ (reference sequence). Trimming pared 7 bases from V and 8 bases from J, leaving 10 bases between. CDR3 length: 11 amino acids. CDR3 nucleotides: TGTGCCAGCACACCGGGTGGTACGCAGTATTTT. It codes for CASTPGGTQYF.